A single sample gave rise to the 23 T cell receptor beta chains below, sequenced in a study of CD8+ T cells in alopecia areata (dated by TCRdb to the late 2010s). The library was made by the immunoSEQ multiplex PCR assay. To provide template for TCR sequencing, every sample had RNA extracted and reverse transcribed into cDNA. TCRdb obtained this table from immuneACCESS and retained in-frame rearrangements with V and J assigned. These tables miss some clones; where compared with another copy, unresolved V genes account for less than half of the shortfall, and the remainder is unexplained. In all, the sample holds 150,000 to 200,000 clones, and approximately 60% of those were seen once. The ten largest clones take up approximately 14% of the sample. The sample's time point label, in plain terms: roughly 24 weeks on oral tofacitinib. The meaning of the sample's treatment or condition label: oral pan-JAK inhibitor, 5-10 mg twice daily.

This material consisted of CD4+ T cells sorted from blood, taken at week 24, from a patient treated with tofacitinib. These receptors all come from a human donor with alopecia areata.

The J gene is TRBJ2-5, the V gene TRBV5-1; D gene ambiguous. This CDR3 contains 12 residues. Germline CDR1 and CDR2: SGHRS and YFSETQ. V was clipped by 4 bases and J by 5 bases, with 9 bases between them. The CDR3 loop reads CASSRVGETQYF. The CDR3 nucleotides read TGCGCCAGCAGCCGAGTCGGGGAGACCCAGTACTTC.

V usage is TRBV29-1 and J usage is TRBJ2-1; 12 bases fit TRBD2. V was pared by 4 bases and J by 4 bases, with 8 bases of the junction left unmatched. Germline values: CDR1 SQVTM, CDR2 ANQGSEA. This CDR3 is 16 amino acids long. Written as DNA, the CDR3 is TGCAGCGTTGCTGCCACTAGCGGGGGGCTATACAATGAGCAGTTCTTC. Protein: CSVAATSGGLYNEQFF.

In nucleotides, the CDR3 is TGTGCCAGCAGTTTTGTACAGGGGGATTCACCCCTCCACTTT. Translation gives CASSFVQGDSPLHF. V is TRBV27 and J is TRBJ1-6; TRBD1 matches at 8 bases. V trimming: 3 bases; J trimming: 8 bases; junction bases outside the gene matches: 3. The CDR3 is 14 residues long. From germline, CDR1 is MNHEY and CDR2 SMNVEV (reference sequence).

This chain uses TRBV5-1 with TRBJ2-3, with 13 bases that match TRBD2. Trimming took 2 bases from V and 0 from J; bases not matched to a gene: 3. The germline gives CDR1 SGHRS, CDR2 YFSETQ. CDR3 length: 17 amino acids. The CDR3 here is CASSFRTSGGSTDTQYF. The CDR3 DNA is TGCGCCAGCAGCTTCCGGACTAGCGGGGGAAGCACAGATACGCAGTATTTT. Filled out from reference TRBV5-1 and TRBJ2-3, the complete variable domain reads KAGVTQTPRYLIKTRGQQVTLSCSPISGHRSVSWYQQTPGQGLQFLFEYFSETQRNKGNFPGRFSGRQFSNSRSEMNVSTLELGDSALYLCASSFRTSGGSTDTQYFGPGTRLTVL.

V and J are TRBV9 and TRBJ1-4, with D perhaps matching TRBD1 (5 bases). Germline V gene lookup returns CDR1 SGDLS and CDR2 YYNGEE. The CDR3 consists of 14 residues. V was shortened by 3 bases and J by 6 bases, with 12 bases between the two germline ends. The CDR3 loop is CASSGSQGYEKLFF. As DNA, the CDR3 is TGTGCCAGCAGCGGGAGCCAGGGATATGAAAAACTGTTTTTT.

CDR3 sequence (DNA): TGTGCCAGTAGCCTACAGGGGAGCAATCAGCCCCAGCATTTT. Translating it yields CASSLQGSNQPQHF. This chain joins TRBV19 and TRBJ1-5, with TRBD1 matching over 7 bases. V was clipped by 6 bases and J by 1 base; unmatched bases: 3. This CDR3 contains 14 residues. Germline-derived CDR1 and CDR2 are LNHDA and SQIVND (reference sequence).

This chain joins TRBV2 and TRBJ2-5; TRBD1 matches at 7 bases. J lost 4 bases, V lost 7 bases, and 12 bases had no gene match. Germline CDR1 SNHLY, CDR2 FYNNEI. The CDR3 has 15 residues. In nucleotides, the CDR3 is TGTGCCAGCACCGGACAGGCTTCTATCGGAGAGACCCAGTACTTC. As protein: CASTGQASIGETQYF.

The rearrangement uses TRBV29-1 and TRBJ1-5; 7 bases agree with TRBD1. V shed 4 bases and J 3 bases; nucleotides not matched to a gene: 6. This CDR3 spans 14 amino acids. Looked up from germline, CDR1 is SQVTM and CDR2 is ANQGSEA. CDR3 region: CSVGQGGNNQPQHF. The CDR3 DNA is TGCAGCGTTGGACAGGGAGGGAACAATCAGCCCCAGCATTTT. Based on the CDR3 plus reference TRBV29-1 and TRBJ1-5, the full variable domain is SAVISQKPSRDICQRGTSLTIQCQVDSQVTMMFWYRQQPGQSLTLIATANQGSEATYESGFVIDKFPISRPNLTFSTLTVSNMSPEDSSIYLCSVGQGGNNQPQHFGDGTRLSIL.

This clone was counted between two and nine times. CDR3 sequence reads: CSVEVGYGYTF. The CDR3 coding sequence is TGCAGCGTTGAAGTGGGCTATGGCTACACCTTC. The rearrangement uses TRBV29-1 and TRBJ1-2, with unresolved D. CDR1 SQVTM and CDR2 ANQGSEA come from the germline V gene. CDR3 size: 11 residues. Trimming stripped 1 base from V and 4 bases from J, with 4 bases between.

V gene TRBV30 combines with J gene TRBJ1-1; D is perhaps TRBD1 (6 bases). CDR3 length equals 14 residues. Trimming left V 1 base short and J 1 base short, with 10 bases between. In germline, CDR1 is GTSNPN, CDR2 SVGIG (reference sequence). The CDR3 coding sequence is TGTGCCTGGAGTGCGCAGGGGTGGAACACTGAAGCTTTCTTT. This codes for CAWSAQGWNTEAFF. Complete variable domain (other parts from reference TRBV30 and TRBJ1-1): SQTIHQWPATLVQPVGSPLSLECTVEGTSNPNLYWYRQAAGRGLQLLFYSVGIGQISSEVPQNLSASRPQDRQFILSSKKLLLSDSGFYLCAWSAQGWNTEAFFGQGTRLTVV.

This clone was counted a few times. The chain employs TRBV25-1 and TRBJ2-3; D remains unclear. Germline V CDR1 and CDR2: MGHDK, SYGVNS. Trimming cost V 10 bases and J 1 base, with 9 bases left between them. The CDR3 covers 12 residues. The CDR3 nucleotides are TGTGCCACCGCCCGGGGCACAGATACGCAGTATTTT. Translated: CATARGTDTQYF.

There are a few counts of this clone. The chain joins TRBV7-9 to TRBJ2-5; D remains ambiguous. V lost 3 bases and J 5 bases, leaving 7 bases between the germline ends. CDR3 length: 12 residues. Germline CDR1 is SEHNR and CDR2 is FQNEAQ (reference sequence). The CDR3 protein is CASSFFSETQYF. In DNA form, the CDR3 reads TGTGCCAGCAGCTTCTTCAGCGAGACCCAGTACTTC.

V and J are TRBV9 and TRBJ2-2, with D possibly called TRBD1 or TRBD2 (5 bases each). Germline V gene data show CDR1 as SGDLS and CDR2 as YYNGEE. CDR3 size: 14 residues. With 3 bases removed from V and 8 bases from J, the gap between germline ends came to 14 bases. In nucleotides, the CDR3 is TGTGCCAGCAGCGCCCGGGACGCCCCGGGGGAGCTGTTTTTT. This encodes CASSARDAPGELFF.

This clone came up a few times. The chain recombines TRBV4-2 with TRBJ1-2, with D uncertain. The CDR3 sequence is 14 residues long. V was trimmed by 0 bases and J by 4 bases, leaving 9 bases between them. The germline V gene has CDR1 LGHNA and CDR2 YNFKEQ. The CDR3 region is CASSQESGSYGYTF. CDR3 in DNA: TGTGCCAGCAGCCAAGAGTCTGGATCCTATGGCTACACCTTC.

CDR3 nucleotides: TGCAGCGTGGGGGACAGGAACTATGGCTACACCTTC. Translation gives CSVGDRNYGYTF. This sequence joins TRBV29-1 and TRBJ1-2; 8 bases line up with TRBD1. The CDR3 contains 12 residues. V lost 6 bases and J lost 2; bases outside the gene matches: 2. Germline loops: CDR1 SQVTM, CDR2 ANQGSEA.

The V call is TRBV5-1, the J call TRBJ2-7, with 11 bases fitting TRBD1. The CDR3 has 15 amino acids. Germline CDR1 is SGHRS and CDR2 is YFSETQ. V lost 1 base and J lost 7; bases outside the gene matches: 7. The DNA of the CDR3 is TGCGCCAGCAGCTTGTCCGGGACAGGGGGTCGTGAGCAGTACTTC. Residues: CASSLSGTGGREQYF.

This clone has only one observation. The chain is built from TRBV5-1 and TRBJ2-2, with TRBD1 identical over 8 bases. The junction had 6 bases not matched to a gene; V was cut back by 4 bases and J by 4 bases. The V gene's germline CDR1 is SGHRS and CDR2 YFSETQ. The CDR3 has 15 amino acids. The CDR3 coding sequence is TGCGCCAGCAGCATCAGGGGGCTATCCACCGGGGAGCTGTTTTTT. This codes for CASSIRGLSTGELFF.

The chain recombines TRBV14 with TRBJ2-7, with 8 bases aligning to TRBD1. With 3 bases clipped from V and 2 bases from J, the junction kept 9 bases outside the gene matches. This CDR3 is built from 16 residues. Germline values: CDR1 SGHDN, CDR2 FVKESK. As DNA, the CDR3 is TGTGCCAGCAGCCATCACCCCGCAGGGGGCACCTACGAGCAGTACTTC. Its translation: CASSHHPAGGTYEQYF.

With regard to this clone: The same CDR3 arises from other DNA sequences in this sample as well. J is TRBJ2-5 and V is TRBV6-1; TRBD2 might be the D (6 bases). CDR3 length equals 14 residues. Germline CDR1 is MNHNS and CDR2 is SASEGT. The V end was cut by 3 bases, the J end by 5 bases, with 13 bases between. The CDR3 nucleotides are TGTGCCAGCAGTGAGGGCTCAGGGAGGGAGACCCAGTACTTC. Protein: CASSEGSGRETQYF.

The V and J genes are TRBV7-2 and TRBJ2-7; the D gene could be TRBD1 or TRBD2 (5 bases each). Germline CDR1 SGHTA, CDR2 FQGNSA. Trimming pared 5 bases from V and 7 bases from J, leaving 21 bases between. The CDR3 length is 15 residues. This chain's CDR3 is CASSAGASNPGEQYF. CDR3 nucleotides: TGTGCCAGCAGCGCCGGGGCTAGCAACCCTGGTGAGCAGTACTTC.

The J gene is TRBJ1-1, the V gene TRBV27; D gene ambiguous. The V gene's germline CDR1 is MNHEY and CDR2 SMNVEV (reference sequence). The CDR3 length is 14 residues. V lost 4 bases and J lost 1, with 10 bases in between. The CDR3 DNA follows: TGTGCCAGCAGTTCCGCGAGAAAGAACACTGAAGCTTTCTTT. Amino acids: CASSSARKNTEAFF.

V usage is TRBV23-1 and J usage is TRBJ1-3; D call uncertain. TRBV23-1 is an ORF, and what it does is uncertain. CDR3 length: 17 residues. V was shortened by 0 bases and J by 0 bases, with 12 bases between the two germline ends. The CDR3 sequence is CASSQSDSPSSGNTIYF. CDR3 in DNA: TGCGCCAGCAGTCAATCGGATTCTCCGAGCTCTGGAAACACCATATATTTT.

V gene TRBV6-5 combines with J gene TRBJ1-4, with D hard to call. The V gene lost 8 bases and the J gene lost 8 bases, with 12 bases spanning the gap. Per germline, CDR1 MNHEY and CDR2 SVGAGI. The CDR3 length is 12 residues. CDR3 nucleotides: TGTGCCAGCTGGTCTGGTAGGGAAAAACTGTTTTTT. Protein product: CASWSGREKLFF.